This record covers a single TCR beta chain. This CDR3 is built from 15 residues. V shed 0 bases and J shed 1 base, with 11 bases lying between them. Germline V gene data show CDR1 as SQVTM and CDR2 as ANQGSEA. This sample is part of a study of blood T cell repertoires in COVID-19. The method was immunoSEQ multiplex PCR; TCRdb's version includes in-frame clones alone and lacks a portion of them. This table has a few hundred thousand clones, roughly 80% appearing once. The receptor was derived from a woman aged 18-29 years with acute or convalescent COVID-19. Sequencing was carried out using peripheral blood. The V and J genes are TRBV29-1 and TRBJ2-3; D not certain. The CDR3 reads CSVEDRSEGTDTQYF. CDR3 nucleotide sequence: TGCAGCGTTGAAGATCGCAGCGAAGGCACAGATACGCAGTATTTT.